This TCR beta chain comes out of a study of blood T cell repertoires in COVID-19. For the study at large: Samples of COVID-19 (acute and convalescent) were obtained from the United States, Italy and Spain. T cells, B-cell-depleted T cells, or PBMCs supplied cDNA or gDNA.

The CDR3 runs to 15 residues. V was clipped by 3 bases and J by 0 bases, with 10 bases between them. Looked up from germline, CDR1 is MNHEY and CDR2 is SVGAGI. Original data processing: Reference gene primer amplification yielded estimated nucleated cell counts. Some clones are missing from TCRdb's copy, which holds only in-frame ones; the method was immunoSEQ multiplex PCR. The DNA was the basis for D and trimming; V, J and clone size are from that table. The sample includes about 380,000 clones, about 85% of them seen just once. This clone was seen just once. This receptor was taken from a woman aged 18 to 35 with acute or convalescent COVID-19. Sequencing was performed on peripheral blood. The chain links TRBV6-5 to TRBJ2-3; D is unresolved. The CDR3 spells CASSYGAASTDTQYF. CDR3 DNA: TGTGCCAGCAGTTATGGAGCCGCAAGCACAGATACGCAGTATTTT.